This T cell receptor beta chain originates from a study of graft-versus-host responses after intestinal transplantation. In germline, CDR1 is PRHDT, CDR2 FYEKMQ (reference sequence). V gave up 5 bases and J gave up 5 bases; unmatched junction bases: 9. The CDR3 totals 17 residues. The assay was immunoSEQ multiplex PCR, and TCRdb's table has in-frame clones only and misses some. The sample has about 93,000 clones, about 93% seen once. Points from the study as a whole: Early post-transplant falls in HvG clones accompanied the peak levels of circulating GvH clones. Graft-donor T cell macrochimerism coincided with high graft-versus-host to host-versus-graft clonal ratios in allografts.

This clone was counted a single time. As yet, its antigen is unknown. The rearrangement uses TRBV13 and TRBJ2-5; 15 nucleotides match TRBD2. This TCR derives from a human donor who received an intestinal transplant. The source material was unstimulated CD8+ T cells sorted from spleen or lymph node cells, sampled before intestinal transplant. CDR3 DNA sequence: TGTGCCAGCAGCCCTCGCGGACTAGCGGGAGGGTGGGAGACCCAGTACTTC. Translation: CASSPRGLAGGWETQYF. The full variable domain, in which reference TRBV13 and TRBJ2-5 provide the parts outside the CDR3, is AAGVIQSPRHLIKEKRETATLKCYPIPRHDTVYWYQQGPGQDPQFLISFYEKMQSDKGSIPDRFSAQQFSDYHSELNMSSLELGDSALYFCASSPRGLAGGWETQYFGPGTRLLVL.